This TCR beta chain emerged from a study of long-term antiretroviral therapy in people with HIV. Every donor contributed at least one pre-ART and at least two post-ART PBMC samples. The study used samples holding roughly 1-10 million cryopreserved PBMC before DNA extraction. The CDR3 totals 12 residues. With 2 bases removed from V and 3 bases from J, the gap between germline ends came to 6 bases. CDR1 SGHNT and CDR2 YYREEE come from the germline V gene (reference sequence). Runs used v3.0 of the immunoSEQ assay and were done at survey level. TCRdb's table, derived via immunoSEQ multiplex PCR, lists solely in-frame clones and lacks some. The data hold 31,000 or so clones, with about 95% observed a single time.

V is TRBV5-4 and J is TRBJ2-7; D not resolved. The material sequenced was unsorted PBMCs, taken 6.6 years after starting antiretroviral therapy. This TCR was recovered from a man aged 25 to 40 with HIV. The CDR3: CASSFESYEQYF. CDR3 in DNA: TGTGCCAGCAGCTTCGAGAGCTACGAGCAGTACTTC.